A selection of T cell receptor beta chains follows, all from one sample in a study of blood T cell repertoires in COVID-19. The table came from immunoSEQ multiplex PCR; TCRdb's copy has only in-frame clones and leaves some out. The data show hundreds of thousands of clones, roughly 76% seen once. Sequencing was done on a sample of peripheral blood. The receptors shown here come from a woman of 80 years or more with COVID-19, enrolled during active disease. CDR3s include the opening cysteine and the closing phenylalanine or tryptophan. The D gene is left open where the match is weak. Clone size is shown for a subset of rows, as once, few, many or a class of expanded clone.

clone_size | cdr3_length | d_call | j_call | v_call | cdr3_aa | cdr3_nt
. | 15 | TRBD1 | TRBJ2-3 | TRBV3-1/TRBV3-2 | CASRPRTGPTDTQYF | TGTGCCAGCAGACCCAGGACAGGACCCACAGATACGCAGTATTTT
once | 17 | TRBD1 | TRBJ2-4 | TRBV30 | CAWEGQGAFGVKNIQYF | TGTGCCTGGGAGGGACAGGGGGCTTTCGGTGTGAAAAACATTCAGTACTTC
. | 16 | TRBD1 | TRBJ2-1 | TRBV5-4 | CASSLRGPRVDNEQFF | TGTGCCAGCAGCTTGAGGGGGCCCAGGGTAGACAATGAGCAGTTCTTC
. | 16 | . | TRBJ2-4 | TRBV6-1 | CASSEIEGLAKNIQYF | TGTGCCAGCAGTGAAATAGAGGGTTTAGCCAAAAACATTCAGTACTTC
. | 15 | TRBD2 | TRBJ2-5 | TRBV5-1 | CASSNGGGAGETQYF | TGCGCCAGCAGCAACGGCGGGGGGGCCGGTGAGACCCAGTACTTC
. | 13 | . | TRBJ2-7 | TRBV6-5 | CASSTGGTREQYF | TGTGCCAGCTCTACCGGGGGAACTAGGGAGCAGTACTTC
. | 16 | TRBD1 | TRBJ1-2 | TRBV5-1 | CASSLGARDRDTINTF | TGCGCCAGCAGCTTGGGTGCCCGGGACAGGGACACGATAAACACCTTC
. | 12 | . | TRBJ1-2 | TRBV29-1 | CSVDGGHYGYTF | TGCAGCGTGGACGGAGGACACTATGGCTACACCTTC
. | 18 | TRBD2 | TRBJ2-3 | TRBV7-9 | CASRQGLAKGVRTDTQYF | TGTGCCAGCAGACAAGGACTAGCTAAGGGGGTTCGCACAGATACGCAGTATTTT
. | 16 | TRBD1 | TRBJ1-5 | TRBV7-2 | CASSSRRDRVNQPQHF | TGTGCCAGCAGCTCGCGCCGGGACAGGGTAAACCAGCCCCAGCATTTT
. | 15 | . | TRBJ2-5 | TRBV19 | CASSMEGLGGETQYF | TGTGCCAGTAGTATGGAGGGATTGGGGGGAGAGACCCAGTACTTC
once | 14 | TRBD2 | TRBJ2-1 | TRBV7-9 | CASTERGYGNEQFF | TGTGCCAGCACCGAGCGGGGCTACGGCAATGAGCAGTTCTTC
. | 13 | . | TRBJ2-7 | TRBV7-8 | CASSLGQGGEQYF | TGTGCCAGCAGCTTAGGGCAGGGTGGCGAGCAGTACTTC
. | 15 | . | TRBJ1-6 | TRBV5-4 | CASSLTGTRNSPLHF | TGTGCCAGCAGCTTGACAGGGACGAGGAATTCACCCCTCCACTTT
. | 11 | TRBD2 | TRBJ2-1 | TRBV6-6 | CASSPGTKQFF | TGTGCCAGCAGCCCCGGGACTAAGCAGTTCTTC
. | 14 | . | TRBJ1-1 | TRBV2 | CASSDEVMGTEAFF | TGTGCCAGCAGTGATGAGGTTATGGGCACTGAAGCTTTCTTT
. | 14 | TRBD1 | TRBJ2-2 | TRBV2 | CASSSQGAGGELFF | TGTGCCAGCAGTTCTCAGGGGGCGGGCGGGGAGCTGTTTTTT
. | 13 | . | TRBJ1-1 | TRBV7-9 | CASSLGSGTEAFF | TGTGCCAGCAGCTTAGGGAGCGGCACTGAAGCTTTCTTT
. | 17 | TRBD1 | TRBJ1-2 | TRBV28 | CASSPHTPGQGNYGYTF | TGTGCCAGCAGTCCCCATACTCCGGGACAGGGAAACTATGGCTACACCTTC
. | 15 | TRBD2 | TRBJ2-7 | TRBV5-4 | CASSVRGGASGEQYF | TGTGCCAGCAGCGTACGGGGGGGCGCCTCCGGAGAGCAGTACTTC
once | 17 | TRBD1 | TRBJ1-1 | TRBV4-1 | CASSSRSGTGRNTEAFF | TGCGCCAGCAGCTCACGTTCCGGGACAGGGAGGAACACTGAAGCTTTCTTT
once | 13 | . | TRBJ1-1 | TRBV30 | CAWSREAGTEAFF | TGTGCCTGGAGTCGTGAGGCGGGCACTGAAGCTTTCTTT
once | 13 | . | TRBJ1-5 | TRBV6-4 | CASNHGPGQPQHF | TGTGCCAGCAACCACGGGCCGGGACAGCCCCAGCATTTT
. | 13 | . | TRBJ1-1 | TRBV6-5 | CASMRRRGTEAFF | TGTGCCAGCATGAGGCGCCGCGGCACTGAAGCTTTCTTT
. | 16 | . | TRBJ2-7 | TRBV6-2/TRBV6-3 | CASSDPTRSQTYEQYF | TGTGCCAGCAGTGACCCAACGCGGAGCCAGACCTACGAGCAGTACTTC
once | 14 | TRBD1 | TRBJ1-2 | TRBV3-1/TRBV3-2 | CASSQGQGAGGYTF | TGTGCCAGCAGCCAGGGACAGGGGGCCGGTGGCTACACCTTC
. | 16 | TRBD2 | TRBJ2-1 | TRBV7-2 | CASSLDSGRANNEQFF | TGTGCCAGCAGCCTGGATAGCGGGAGGGCGAACAATGAGCAGTTCTTC
once | 13 | TRBD1 | TRBJ1-5 | TRBV7-2 | CASSLGGDRPQHF | TGTGCCAGCAGCTTAGGGGGGGACAGGCCCCAGCATTTT
once | 17 | TRBD1 | TRBJ2-6 | TRBV7-2 | CAIAPSRTGTGANVLTF | TGTGCCATCGCCCCCTCGAGGACAGGGACTGGGGCCAACGTCCTGACTTTC
. | 15 | . | TRBJ2-1 | TRBV7-2 | CASSLTGHFGNEQFF | TGTGCCAGCAGCTTAACTGGGCATTTTGGCAATGAGCAGTTCTTC
few | 13 | . | TRBJ1-5 | TRBV29-1 | CSVASGANQPQHF | TGCAGCGTTGCCTCAGGGGCCAATCAGCCCCAGCATTTT
. | 13 | . | TRBJ2-1 | TRBV5-4 | CASSSPYSNEQFF | TGTGCCAGCAGCTCCCCATATAGCAATGAGCAGTTCTTC
few | 14 | TRBD1 | TRBJ1-4 | TRBV7-9 | CASSLRDRGEKLFF | TGTGCCAGCAGCTTGCGGGACAGGGGTGAAAAACTGTTTTTT
few | 14 | . | TRBJ1-2 | TRBV7-2 | CASSLFPANYGYTF | TGTGCCAGCAGCTTATTCCCAGCTAACTATGGCTACACCTTC
. | 17 | . | TRBJ1-6 | TRBV5-1 | CASSPAGEVEDNSPLHF | TGCGCCAGCAGCCCCGCTGGGGAGGTTGAGGATAATTCACCCCTCCACTTT
once | 14 | . | TRBJ1-3 | TRBV19 | CASSPAGPGNTIYF | TGTGCCAGTAGTCCTGCGGGCCCTGGAAACACCATATATTTT
. | 13 | . | TRBJ1-2 | TRBV6-5 | CASSYTLGAGYTF | TGTGCCAGCAGTTACACTCTTGGGGCCGGCTACACCTTC
. | 16 | TRBD1 | TRBJ2-3 | TRBV5-1 | CASSLPGTGSSDTQYF | TGCGCCAGCAGCTTGCCCGGGACAGGGTCGTCAGATACGCAGTATTTT
. | 16 | . | TRBJ1-1 | TRBV7-9 | CASSLDRKGRGTEAFF | TGTGCCAGCAGCTTAGATCGGAAAGGGAGGGGTACTGAAGCTTTCTTT
. | 15 | . | TRBJ1-2 | TRBV15 | CATSRTILGGYGYTF | TGTGCCACCAGCAGAACGATTTTAGGAGGGTATGGCTACACCTTC
. | 15 | TRBD1 | TRBJ1-1 | TRBV19 | CASSHLDRENTEAFF | TGTGCCAGTAGTCACCTGGACAGGGAGAACACTGAAGCTTTCTTT
once | 14 | TRBD1 | TRBJ1-1 | TRBV11-2 | CASSSRGRATEAFF | TGTGCCAGCAGCTCAAGGGGGCGCGCGACTGAAGCTTTCTTT
. | 15 | TRBD1 | TRBJ1-2 | TRBV11-2 | CASSVEGTGVNGYTF | TGTGCCAGCAGCGTAGAAGGCACAGGGGTCAATGGCTACACCTTC
. | 14 | . | TRBJ1-2 | TRBV24-1 | CATSDTGRSYGYTF | TGTGCCACCAGTGATACAGGGCGGAGCTATGGCTACACCTTC
. | 11 | . | TRBJ1-1 | TRBV20-1 | CSARGTAEAFF | TGCAGTGCTAGAGGGACAGCTGAAGCTTTCTTT